The 21 T cell receptor beta chains below all came from one sample that was sequenced in a study of T cell repertoires in cytomegalovirus infection (dated by TCRdb to between 2019 and 2020). This sample was sequenced with an Illumina HiSeq 1500. The public sequencing data were trimmed at Q25 with fastp and processed into clonotypes with MiXCR by TCRdb, which kept only in-frame beta chains. Merged by CDR3 protein, the rows form single entries marked with the most common genes and DNA. Here the sample has some 180,000 distinct CDR3 sequences; 9.5% occur a single time. The ten largest account for approximately 4.2% of the sample. The material sequenced was PBMCs. The receptors stem from a human donor in good health (CMV status not recorded). Some clones in this sample may be carry-over from other donors' samples.

The gene calls are TRBV25-1 and TRBJ1-1; no firm D call. Trimming stripped 4 bases from V and 2 bases from J, with 8 bases between. Germline V lookup: CDR1 MGHDK, CDR2 SYGVNS. The CDR3 runs to 13 residues. CDR3 nucleotides: TGTGCCAGCAGTGTCGCAGTAAACACTGAAGCTTTCTTT. Encoded protein: CASSVAVNTEAFF.

This clonotype occurred many times. The CDR3, as DNA: TGTGCCAGCAGCCTCGACGGGGGTCTCTCTGGGGCCAACGTCCTGACTTTC. This translates into CASSLDGGLSGANVLTF. The chain uses TRBV6-1 and TRBJ2-6; a weak D match, TRBD2 (6 bases). Germline V CDR1 and CDR2: MNHNS, SASEGT. V was cut by 6 bases and J by 0 bases, with 15 bases left in between. The CDR3 spans 17 residues.

In its sample, this clonotype was seen many times. V usage is TRBV28 and J usage is TRBJ2-7; D remains unclear. The germline V and J ends were trimmed by 4 bases and 12 bases, with 13 bases remaining between them. Germline V CDR1 and CDR2: MDHEN, SYDVKM. This CDR3 contains 11 residues. This CDR3 reads CASSSYPERYF. The CDR3 DNA reads as TGTGCCAGCAGTTCATACCCGGAGAGGTACTTC. The whole variable domain, remainder taken from reference TRBV28 and TRBJ2-7, is DVKVTQSSRYLVKRTGEKVFLECVQDMDHENMFWYRQDPGLGLRLIYFSYDVKMKEKGDIPEGYSVSREKKERFSLILESASTNQTSMYLCASSSYPERYFGPGTRLTVT.

This clonotype was detected a few times. The rearrangement uses TRBV19 and TRBJ2-2, with TRBD2 identical over 10 bases. J gave up 4 bases and V 1 base, and 9 bases lay outside the gene matches. In germline, CDR1 is LNHDA, CDR2 SQIVND (reference sequence). The CDR3 has 18 residues. CDR3: CASSIVVLAGNPTGELFF. DNA for the CDR3: TGTGCCAGTAGTATAGTTGTACTAGCGGGGAACCCCACCGGGGAGCTGTTTTTT. The whole variable domain, filled in from reference TRBV19 and TRBJ2-2, reads DGGITQSPKYLFRKEGQNVTLSCEQNLNHDAMYWYRQDPGQGLRLIYYSQIVNDFQKGDIAEGYSVSREKKESFPLTVTSAQKNPTAFYLCASSIVVLAGNPTGELFFGEGSRLTVL.

This clonotype was detected ten times or more. The J gene is TRBJ2-3, the V gene TRBV11-1, with 8 bases identical to TRBD2. J lost 1 base, V lost 2 bases, and 17 bases had no gene match. The CDR3 length is 20 residues. CDR1 SGHAT and CDR2 FQDESV come from the germline V gene (reference sequence). As DNA, the CDR3 is TGTGCCAGCAGCTTAAGAGGAAGCGGGAGTGGCCGTGGCGGCACAGATACGCAGTATTTT. This translates into CASSLRGSGSGRGGTDTQYF.

This clonotype showed up many times. Mismatch with germline at one junction end may stem from a read error. V gene TRBV7-8 combines with J gene TRBJ1-5, with 8 bases aligning to TRBD1. CDR3 size: 18 residues. In germline, CDR1 is SGHVS, CDR2 FQNEAQ. The DNA of the CDR3 is TGTGCCAGCAGCGTAGCGGTAGAGGACAGGGTAATAGGACAGCCCCAGCATTTT. It yields the protein CASSVAVEDRVIGQPQHF.

This clonotype was detected ten times or more. This sequence joins TRBV7-9 and TRBJ1-2; no clear D. Germline V gives CDR1 SEHNR, CDR2 FQNEAQ (reference sequence). Trimming removed 5 bases from V and 2 bases from J, with 6 bases in between. The CDR3 has 12 amino acids. CDR3 amino acids: CASSGQNYGYTF. CDR3 in DNA: TGTGCCAGCAGCGGCCAGAACTATGGCTACACCTTC.

The V and J genes are TRBV9 and TRBJ2-1; 13 nucleotides line up with TRBD2. The junction had 7 bases not matched to a gene; V was cut back by 4 bases and J by 9 bases. Per germline, CDR1 SGDLS and CDR2 YYNGEE. CDR3 size: 15 residues. The CDR3 sequence: CASSITSGGAPEQFF. The CDR3 nucleotides read TGTGCCAGCAGCATCACTAGCGGGGGGGCTCCTGAGCAGTTCTTC.

This clonotype has a count of ten or more. The chain carries TRBV7-8 and TRBJ2-7; D gene uncertain. Between the trimmed V and J ends, which lost 1 base and 4 bases, there was a span of 5 bases. Looked up from germline, CDR1 is SGHVS and CDR2 is FQNEAQ. The CDR3 is made up of 12 amino acids. CDR3 sequence: CASSLESYEQYF. The CDR3 DNA reads TGTGCCAGCAGCTTAGAAAGTTACGAGCAGTACTTC.

This clonotype turned up a few times. Being one base from a much bigger clone, this may be a read error. The V call is TRBV7-9, the J call TRBJ1-3; D gene ambiguous. The length of the CDR3 is 14 residues. The germline V gene has CDR1 SEHNR and CDR2 FQNEAQ (reference sequence). The CDR3 coding sequence is TGTGCCAACAGCCTCAGTACGGTTGGAAACACCATATATTTT. Amino acids: CANSLSTVGNTIYF.

In its sample, this clonotype was seen a few times. This chain connects TRBV19 to TRBJ1-1; TRBD1 matches at 10 bases. Germline V gene data show CDR1 as LNHDA and CDR2 as SQIVND (reference sequence). The V and J ends lost 10 bases and 0 bases, in that order; junction bases with no gene match: 8. The length of the CDR3 is 15 residues. DNA of the CDR3: TGTGCCACCAAGGGGACAGGGGTGATGAACACTGAAGCTTTCTTT. It yields the protein CATKGTGVMNTEAFF.

The V gene is TRBV28, the J gene TRBJ1-5; 7 nucleotides agree with TRBD1. CDR1 is MDHEN, CDR2 SYDVKM, per germline. V was pared by 0 bases and J by 1 base, with 3 bases of the junction left unmatched. CDR3 length: 16 amino acids. The CDR3 bases are TGTGCCAGCAGTTTATGGGGGACAGCGAGCAATCAGCCCCAGCATTTT. Translation gives CASSLWGTASNQPQHF.

This clonotype rates as medium-sized. V is TRBV7-3 and J is TRBJ2-3, with D possibly being TRBD1 (5 bases). The length of the CDR3 is 14 residues. Trimming left V 2 bases short and J 0 bases short, with 6 bases between. CDR1 and CDR2 from the germline V gene are SGHTA and FQGTGA. The CDR3 sequence: CASSLQGSTDTQYF. The CDR3 DNA reads TGTGCCAGCAGCTTACAGGGAAGCACAGATACGCAGTATTTT.

This clonotype was observed a few times. The rearrangement links TRBV28 to TRBJ1-6, with TRBD1 identical over 9 bases. Trimming at V came to 6 bases and at J to 10 bases, leaving 7 bases not matched to a gene. The CDR3 extends over 14 amino acids. Germline-derived CDR1 and CDR2 are MDHEN and SYDVKM. The CDR3 reads CASRSGTGLSPLHF. CDR3 nucleotide sequence: TGTGCCAGCAGATCCGGGACAGGGCTCTCACCCCTCCACTTT.

This clonotype was seen repeatedly, ten times or more. At one of its ends the junction is not consistent with the germline gene, which may arise from a read error. J is TRBJ1-2 and V is TRBV7-2; D is uncertain. Germline loops: CDR1 SGHTA, CDR2 FQGNSA. CDR3 length: 12 residues. The CDR3 DNA reads as TGTGCCAGCACCTTAATGGAGTATGGCTACACCTTC. It encodes CASTLMEYGYTF.

This chain connects TRBV5-1 to TRBJ1-3; 7 nucleotides line up with TRBD1. The CDR3 runs 17 residues. J gave up 0 bases and V 4 bases, and 10 bases lay outside the gene matches. Per germline, CDR1 SGHRS and CDR2 YFSETQ. CDR3 sequence reads: CASSREGQPNSGNTIYF. The CDR3 DNA reads as TGCGCCAGCAGCAGGGAGGGACAGCCGAACTCTGGAAACACCATATATTTT.

This clonotype showed up just a few times. The chain links TRBV28 to TRBJ1-2; the D is unclear. This CDR3 has 10 amino acids. Trimming shortened V by 8 bases and J by 2 bases, and 3 bases separated the two germline ends. The germline V gene has CDR1 MDHEN and CDR2 SYDVKM. The CDR3 loop is CASQNYGYTF. Written as DNA, the CDR3 is TGTGCCAGCCAGAACTATGGCTACACCTTC.

This clonotype was detected a few times. The rearrangement joins TRBV6-1 to TRBJ2-1; D might be TRBD2 (6 bases). Between the trimmed V and J ends, which lost 0 bases and 9 bases, there was a span of 9 bases. The CDR3 length is 13 residues. Germline values: CDR1 MNHNS, CDR2 SASEGT. DNA of the CDR3: TGTGCCAGCAGTGAAGCAGGGCGGGGTGAGCAGTTCTTC. Translating it yields CASSEAGRGEQFF.

This clonotype has only a few counts. This sequence joins TRBV19 and TRBJ1-6; unclear D gene. This CDR3 is 15 amino acids long. The germline V gene has CDR1 LNHDA and CDR2 SQIVND (reference sequence). V lost 3 bases and J lost 7, with 13 bases in between. The CDR3 here is CASSIMRAENSPLHF. The CDR3 bases are TGTGCCAGTAGTATTATGAGGGCAGAGAATTCACCCCTCCACTTT.

The sample holds many counts of this clonotype. This chain uses TRBV7-9 with TRBJ2-5; 9 positions match TRBD1. The germline V gene encodes CDR1 SEHNR and CDR2 FQNEAQ (reference sequence). This CDR3 is built from 16 residues. V gave up 5 bases and J gave up 0 bases; unmatched junction bases: 7. The CDR3 bases are TGTGCCAGCAGCGCGCGACAGGGGGTCTACCAAGAGACCCAGTACTTC. This sequence encodes CASSARQGVYQETQYF. The entire variable domain, with the rest obtained from reference TRBV7-9 and TRBJ2-5, is as follows: DTGVSQNPRHKITKRGQNVTFRCDPISEHNRLYWYRQTLGQGPEFLTYFQNEAQLEKSRLLSDRFSAERPKGSFSTLEIQRTEQGDSAMYLCASSARQGVYQETQYFGPGTRLLVL.

This clonotype was seen repeatedly, ten times or more. The chain is built from TRBV7-2 and TRBJ2-4; the match to TRBD1 covers 10 bases. Germline V gene data show CDR1 as SGHTA and CDR2 as FQGNSA. The CDR3 covers 14 residues. Losses at the gene ends were 5 bases for V and 7 bases for J; bases not matched to a gene: 5. CDR3 DNA sequence: TGTGCCAGCAGCCTCGGACAGGGGGTGAACATTCAGTACTTC. Encoded protein: CASSLGQGVNIQYF. Combining the CDR3 with reference TRBV7-2 and TRBJ2-4 gives the whole variable domain GAGVSQSPSNKVTEKGKDVELRCDPISGHTALYWYRQSLGQGLEFLIYFQGNSAPDKSGLPSDRFSAERTGGSVSTLTIQRTQQEDSAVYLCASSLGQGVNIQYFGAGTRLSVL.